These 30 T cell receptor beta chains were all obtained from the same sample, sequenced in a study of Ad26.COV2.S vaccination and SARS-CoV-2 variants (dated by TCRdb to about 2021). The method behind the library was the immunoSEQ multiplex PCR assay. TCRdb mirrors the immuneACCESS table, restricted to in-frame sequences. Some clones are absent from its copies; in checked studies, under half trace to an unresolved V gene, and the reason for the others is unknown. The sample includes 440,000 or so clones, with 89% observed a single time. The ten largest clones take up 1.7% of the sample. The treatment or condition label corresponds to: around 19 received Ad26.COV2.S at low or high dose, single or two shots; roughly 5 received placebo; per-sample allocation not given. For vaccine and placebo recipients, the sequenced repertoires came from samples collected on day 63 after the first injection. This sample comprised peripheral blood, obtained in a trial of Ad26.COV2.S vaccine versus placebo. These receptors all stem from a person aged 18-60 years who received the Ad26.COV2.S COVID-19 vaccine or a placebo.

The chain employs TRBV28 and TRBJ2-7; TRBD1 might be the D (5 bases). CDR3 length: 15 amino acids. Germline CDR1 reads MDHEN; CDR2 reads SYDVKM. V lost 1 base and J 0 bases, leaving 10 bases between the germline ends. CDR3 region: CASSLSHRSSYEQYF. DNA of the CDR3: TGTGCCAGCAGTTTATCTCACAGGAGCTCCTACGAGCAGTACTTC.

This chain links TRBV19 with TRBJ1-5, with D possibly being TRBD1 (5 bases). Germline lookup yields CDR1 LNHDA and CDR2 SQIVND (reference sequence). The CDR3 loop spans 15 amino acids. V lost 6 bases and J 7 bases, leaving 19 bases between the germline ends. The CDR3 region has the DNA TGTGCCAGTAGCTACGGACGGGGGGTGGGACAGCCCCAGCATTTT. Its translation: CASSYGRGVGQPQHF.

This chain joins TRBV5-8 and TRBJ2-1, with D unclear. Per the germline V gene, CDR1 is SGHTS and CDR2 is YDEGEE. V was trimmed by 2 bases and J by 0 bases, leaving 9 bases between them. CDR3 size: 15 residues. DNA of the CDR3: TGTGCCAGCAGCTTTCGCGGTAGCTCCTACAATGAGCAGTTCTTC. Its translation is CASSFRGSSYNEQFF.

This sequence joins TRBV9 and TRBJ1-4; D remains ambiguous. The germline V and J ends were trimmed by 0 bases and 4 bases, with 10 bases remaining between them. Germline V gene data show CDR1 as SGDLS and CDR2 as YYNGEE. The CDR3 totals 15 residues. The CDR3 sequence: CASSVGMTYNEKLFF. In DNA form, the CDR3 reads TGTGCCAGCAGCGTAGGGATGACGTATAATGAAAAACTGTTTTTT.

The chain links TRBV29-1 to TRBJ1-3; D remains unclear. Trimming pared 5 bases from V and 0 bases from J, leaving 5 bases between. The CDR3 is made up of 12 amino acids. Germline V gives CDR1 SQVTM, CDR2 ANQGSEA. CDR3 residues: CSVRGSGNTIYF. CDR3 nucleotides: TGCAGCGTTCGGGGCTCTGGAAACACCATATATTTT.

The gene calls are TRBV19 and TRBJ2-1; the match to TRBD1 covers 7 bases. Trimming removed 3 bases from V and 0 bases from J; junction bases left unmatched: 2. The CDR3 runs to 15 residues. Germline V CDR1 and CDR2: LNHDA, SQIVND (reference sequence). The CDR3 DNA sequence: TGTGCCAGTAGTATGACAGGGAGCTCCTACAATGAGCAGTTCTTC. Its protein product is CASSMTGSSYNEQFF.

This rearrangement joins TRBV29-1 to TRBJ2-1; D may be TRBD1 (6 bases). CDR1 and CDR2 (germline): SQVTM, ANQGSEA. The CDR3 loop spans 11 amino acids. V lost 5 bases and J 15 bases, leaving 17 bases between the germline ends. Here the CDR3 reads CSVSRGRFPFF. DNA of the CDR3: TGCAGCGTTAGCAGGGGCCGCTTCCCGTTCTTC.

This chain connects TRBV27 to TRBJ2-7, with 11 bases that match TRBD1. The V and J ends lost 5 bases and 3 bases, in that order; junction bases with no gene match: 3. The CDR3 covers 14 residues. Germline CDR1 is MNHEY and CDR2 is SMNVEV (reference sequence). CDR3 sequence (DNA): TGTGCCAGCAGTAAGGGACAGGGGGGCTACGAGCAGTACTTC. It specifies CASSKGQGGYEQYF.

CDR3 residues: CAWRGTGVKKLFF. The CDR3 region has the DNA TGTGCCTGGAGGGGGACAGGGGTGAAAAAACTGTTTTTT. This chain joins TRBV30 and TRBJ1-4, with 10 bases matching TRBD1. J gave up 9 bases and V 3 bases, and 4 bases lay outside the gene matches. Germline assignment: CDR1 GTSNPN and CDR2 SVGIG (reference sequence). This CDR3 is 13 amino acids long.

V usage is TRBV30 and J usage is TRBJ2-7, with 9 bases identical to TRBD1. The CDR3 is 12 amino acids. Trimming at V came to 5 bases and at J to 3 bases, leaving 2 bases not matched to a gene. The germline gives CDR1 GTSNPN, CDR2 SVGIG (reference sequence). The CDR3 DNA reads TGTGCCTGGGAGGGACAGGGCTACGAGCAGTACTTC. Translating gives CAWEGQGYEQYF.

The chain carries TRBV2 and TRBJ1-6, with a possible D match to TRBD1 (6 bases). The CDR3 totals 15 residues. In germline, CDR1 is SNHLY, CDR2 FYNNEI. The ends were cut back, 6 bases at V and 9 bases at J, with 18 bases in the middle. CDR3 amino acids: CASSSTTGGGSPLHF. CDR3 DNA sequence: TGTGCCAGCAGCTCGACGACAGGCGGGGGTTCACCCCTCCACTTT.

In this sample, this clone turned up once. The V gene is TRBV11-2, the J gene TRBJ1-6; D remains unclear. The CDR3 loop spans 14 amino acids. Per the germline V gene, CDR1 is SGHAT and CDR2 is FQNNGV. The V and J ends lost 5 bases and 8 bases respectively, with 13 bases between them. The chain's CDR3 is CASSSRDTYSPLHF. The DNA for the CDR3 is TGTGCCAGCAGCAGCCGGGATACTTATTCACCCCTCCACTTT.

This chain uses TRBV13 with TRBJ2-2, with 8 bases matching TRBD1. Germline V gives CDR1 PRHDT, CDR2 FYEKMQ (reference sequence). This CDR3 comprises 15 residues. With V trimmed by 3 bases and J by 5 bases, 5 bases remained unmatched. The CDR3 region is CASSFGQGRTGELFF. Written as DNA, the CDR3 is TGTGCCAGCAGCTTCGGACAGGGACGGACCGGGGAGCTGTTTTTT.

This sequence joins TRBV5-4 and TRBJ1-2, with a weak D call TRBD1 (5 bases). From germline, CDR1 is SGHNT and CDR2 YYREEE (reference sequence). The CDR3 consists of 13 residues. V was pared by 4 bases and J by 5 bases, with 12 bases between. The CDR3 DNA follows: TGTGCCAGCAGCCGGGGCCGGCGGTATGGCTACACCTTC. Translating it yields CASSRGRRYGYTF. Combining the CDR3 with reference TRBV5-4 and TRBJ1-2 gives the whole variable domain ETGVTQSPTHLIKTRGQQVTLRCSSQSGHNTVSWYQQALGQGPQFIFQYYREEENGRGNFPPRFSGLQFPNYSSELNVNALELDDSALYLCASSRGRRYGYTFGSGTRLTVV.

The V call is TRBV30, the J call TRBJ2-5; D remains ambiguous. The CDR3 loop spans 11 amino acids. CDR1 GTSNPN and CDR2 SVGIG come from the germline V gene (reference sequence). Trimming left V 4 bases short and J 2 bases short, with 5 bases between. The CDR3: CAWNQQETQYF. The CDR3 DNA is TGTGCCTGGAATCAGCAAGAGACCCAGTACTTC.

V and J are TRBV27 and TRBJ2-3, with D tentatively TRBD1 (5 bases). Trimming pared 0 bases from V and 6 bases from J, leaving 10 bases between. This CDR3 spans 14 amino acids. Germline CDR1 is MNHEY and CDR2 is SMNVEV (reference sequence). The CDR3 reads CASSLSRTMDTQYF. Written as DNA, the CDR3 is TGTGCCAGCAGTTTATCGCGGACAATGGATACGCAGTATTTT.

The chain joins TRBV5-1 to TRBJ2-7, with a weak D call TRBD2 (6 bases). The V end lost 1 base, the J end lost 1 base, and 27 bases lay between the germline ends. This CDR3 has 20 amino acids. Germline V gene lookup returns CDR1 SGHRS and CDR2 YFSETQ. The chain's CDR3 is CASSLSFRGKIGGYSYEQYF. Here the CDR3 DNA reads TGCGCCAGCAGCTTGTCGTTTCGGGGGAAAATTGGAGGGTATTCCTACGAGCAGTACTTC.

This clone came up once. The gene calls are TRBV27 and TRBJ2-3; tentative D call: TRBD1 (6 bases). Trimming took 0 bases from V and 8 from J, leaving 9 bases between them. The germline CDR1 and CDR2 sequences are MNHEY and SMNVEV (reference sequence). The length of the CDR3 is 13 residues. This CDR3 is CASSLSIQGTQYF. The CDR3 nucleotides read TGTGCCAGCAGTTTATCGATACAGGGTACGCAGTATTTT.

The chain joins TRBV11-2 to TRBJ2-2, with D tentatively TRBD1 or TRBD2 (5 bases each). Trimming left V 5 bases short and J 1 base short, with 11 bases between. This CDR3 has 15 amino acids. CDR1 SGHAT and CDR2 FQNNGV come from the germline V gene. CDR3 amino acids: CASSPGTLNTGELFF. The CDR3 DNA reads as TGTGCCAGCAGCCCCGGGACCTTGAACACCGGGGAGCTGTTTTTT. Full variable domain (outside the CDR3, taken from reference TRBV11-2 and TRBJ2-2): EAGVAQSPRYKIIEKRQSVAFWCNPISGHATLYWYQQILGQGPKLLIQFQNNGVVDDSQLPKDRFSAERLKGVDSTLKIQPAKLEDSAVYLCASSPGTLNTGELFFGEGSRLTVL.

This clone has just one count. J is TRBJ1-2 and V is TRBV29-1; D perhaps matches TRBD1 (5 bases). Looked up from germline, CDR1 is SQVTM and CDR2 is ANQGSEA. The CDR3 spans 12 residues. V was pared by 4 bases and J by 6 bases, with 12 bases between. The CDR3 nucleotides read TGCAGCGTTGTATTGCAGGGTGATGGCTACACCTTC. Translating it yields CSVVLQGDGYTF.

The rearrangement uses TRBV25-1 and TRBJ1-1; TRBD1 is a possible D gene (5 bases). The CDR3 is 16 residues long. Germline loops: CDR1 MGHDK, CDR2 SYGVNS. Trimming cost V 4 bases and J 0 bases, with 15 bases left between them. For the CDR3, the DNA is TGTGCCAGCAGTGTGACTAGACAGCGAATGAACACTGAAGCTTTCTTT. Translating it yields CASSVTRQRMNTEAFF.

This clone was picked up one time. The CDR3 nucleotides are TGCGCCAGCTCCACTCCCGGACAGTTAGCTGGCTACACCTTC. Its protein product is CASSTPGQLAGYTF. The J gene is TRBJ1-2, the V gene TRBV5-1, with D tentatively TRBD1 (6 bases). With 7 bases removed from V and 7 bases from J, the gap between germline ends came to 20 bases. There are 14 residues in the CDR3. The germline V gene has CDR1 SGHRS and CDR2 YFSETQ.

The gene calls are TRBV19 and TRBJ1-3; no definite D call. Trimming pared 6 bases from V and 4 bases from J, leaving 7 bases between. The CDR3 covers 12 residues. The germline V gene has CDR1 LNHDA and CDR2 SQIVND (reference sequence). The CDR3 DNA follows: TGTGCCAGTAGAAAGGCGGGAAACACCATATATTTT. It is translated as CASRKAGNTIYF.

V usage is TRBV5-5 and J usage is TRBJ2-3; a possible D gene is TRBD2 (6 bases). Germline V gene lookup returns CDR1 SGHKS and CDR2 YYEKEE (reference sequence). V was cut by 3 bases and J by 0 bases, with 14 bases left in between. The CDR3 contains 16 residues. This CDR3 is CASSWGGAYSTDTQYF. CDR3 in DNA: TGTGCCAGCAGCTGGGGCGGGGCGTATAGCACAGATACGCAGTATTTT. Variable domain in full (rest from reference TRBV5-5 and TRBJ2-3): DAGVTQSPTHLIKTRGQQVTLRCSPISGHKSVSWYQQVLGQGPQFIFQYYEKEERGRGNFPDRFSARQFPNYSSELNVNALLLGDSALYLCASSWGGAYSTDTQYFGPGTRLTVL.

The chain links TRBV9 to TRBJ2-2; 9 bases are shared with TRBD2. Germline loops: CDR1 SGDLS, CDR2 YYNGEE. The junction had 6 bases not matched to a gene; V was cut back by 0 bases and J by 6 bases. This CDR3 has 16 amino acids. The CDR3 region has the DNA TGTGCCAGCAGCGTAGGTGGCGGGGGGGCCCCCGGGGAGCTGTTTTTT. Translating it yields CASSVGGGGAPGELFF.

The chain joins TRBV13 to TRBJ2-1; possibly TRBD2 for D (5 bases). CDR1 and CDR2 (germline): PRHDT, FYEKMQ (reference sequence). V dropped 5 bases and J dropped 6 bases, with 14 bases sitting between them. The CDR3 is 14 amino acids. The CDR3 nucleotides read TGTGCCAGCAGCCCCGAGGGCACCCCCAATGAGCAGTTCTTC. Translating it yields CASSPEGTPNEQFF.

This sequence joins TRBV27 and TRBJ1-4; D unresolved. The CDR3 contains 13 residues. Germline-derived CDR1 and CDR2 are MNHEY and SMNVEV (reference sequence). V lost 6 bases and J 4 bases, leaving 9 bases between the germline ends. CDR3 in amino acids: CASRGYGNEKLFF. The DNA of the CDR3 is TGTGCCAGCAGAGGGTATGGTAATGAAAAACTGTTTTTT.

This chain uses TRBV9 with TRBJ2-3; TRBD2 aligns across 8 bases. With V trimmed by 0 bases and J by 2 bases, 5 bases remained unmatched. Germline assignment: CDR1 SGDLS and CDR2 YYNGEE. The CDR3 runs 16 residues. The chain's CDR3 is CASSVGASGYTDTQYF. CDR3 in DNA: TGTGCCAGCAGCGTAGGGGCTAGCGGGTACACAGATACGCAGTATTTT.

V is TRBV21-1 and J is TRBJ1-1. TRBV21-1 represents a pseudogene. CDR3 length: 14 residues. The CDR3 region is CASGGKPRGTEAFF. CDR3 DNA: TGTGCCAGCGGGGGGAAACCAAGGGGCACTGAAGCTTTCTTT.

This sequence joins TRBV6-5 and TRBJ2-1; 13 bases align to TRBD2. The junction had 7 bases not matched to a gene; V was cut back by 6 bases and J by 8 bases. The CDR3 length is 15 residues. Germline loops: CDR1 MNHEY, CDR2 SVGAGI. CDR3 sequence reads: CASRGGLAGVHEQFF. CDR3 DNA sequence: TGTGCCAGCAGGGGAGGACTAGCGGGAGTTCATGAGCAGTTCTTC.